This entry lists 22 T cell receptor beta chains sequenced from one sample in a study of shared clonotypes between healthy human individuals. Sequencing was performed with immunoSEQ multiplex PCR; in TCRdb, only in-frame clones are kept and a portion is missing. The data show about 820,000 clones, about 91% seen once. Only CD45RO-negative cells positively selected for CCR7 counted as naive CD8 cells, so terminally differentiated effector memory CD45RA+ cells were excluded. Material for sequencing was naive CD8+ T cells sorted from blood. These receptors were collected from a man aged 25 to 40 in good health.

This clone was seen once. CDR3 amino acids: CASSWRGQGDEKLFF. CDR3 DNA: TGCGCCAGCAGCTGGAGGGGACAGGGAGATGAAAAACTGTTTTTT. This rearrangement joins TRBV5-1 to TRBJ1-4; 9 positions match TRBD1. The CDR3 is made up of 15 amino acids. Germline loops: CDR1 SGHRS, CDR2 YFSETQ. V lost 3 bases, J lost 6 bases, and 6 bases stayed unmatched. Combining the CDR3 with reference TRBV5-1 and TRBJ1-4 gives the whole variable domain KAGVTQTPRYLIKTRGQQVTLSCSPISGHRSVSWYQQTPGQGLQFLFEYFSETQRNKGNFPGRFSGRQFSNSRSEMNVSTLELGDSALYLCASSWRGQGDEKLFFGSGTQLSVL.

Comments on this clone: Other DNA sequences within the sample encode an identical CDR3. This sequence joins TRBV27 and TRBJ2-7; possible D gene TRBD1, 5 bases. CDR1 is MNHEY and CDR2 is SMNVEV in the germline V gene (reference sequence). V dropped 2 bases and J dropped 4 bases, with 6 bases sitting between them. The CDR3 has 12 residues. CDR3 amino acids: CASSLRGYEQYF. For the CDR3, the DNA is TGTGCCAGCAGTTTAAGGGGATACGAGCAGTACTTC.

CDR3 sequence (DNA): TGCGCCAGCAGCCAAGTAGGACTAGCTAGCTACGAGCAGTACTTC. It translates to CASSQVGLASYEQYF. The chain joins TRBV4-1 to TRBJ2-7, with TRBD2 identical over 8 bases. Germline assignment: CDR1 MGHRA and CDR2 YSYEKL. This CDR3 spans 15 amino acids. V was clipped by 1 base and J by 3 bases; unmatched bases: 5.

This sequence joins TRBV7-9 and TRBJ2-1, with 9 bases that match TRBD2. The CDR3 loop spans 15 amino acids. V was pared by 7 bases and J by 10 bases, with 14 bases of the junction left unmatched. Germline V lookup: CDR1 SEHNR, CDR2 FQNEAQ (reference sequence). The CDR3 DNA is TGTGCCAGCACACACACGGCGGGAGGGCCGGGAGAGCAGTTCTTC. Encoded protein: CASTHTAGGPGEQFF.

The gene calls are TRBV27 and TRBJ2-5, with 8 positions matching TRBD1. The V segment lost 3 bases and the J segment 5 bases; nucleotides outside the gene matches: 5. CDR1 MNHEY and CDR2 SMNVEV come from the germline V gene (reference sequence). This CDR3 contains 14 residues. This CDR3 reads CASSLGRGLETQYF. DNA of the CDR3: TGTGCCAGCAGTTTGGGCAGGGGGCTTGAGACCCAGTACTTC.

The chain combines TRBV11-2 with TRBJ2-5; no reliable D call. Trimming took off 2 bases at V and 1 base at J, with 11 bases between the two ends. Germline CDR1 is SGHAT and CDR2 is FQNNGV. The CDR3 consists of 15 residues. This CDR3 is CASSLMALAQETQYF. CDR3 DNA sequence: TGTGCCAGCAGCTTAATGGCACTCGCCCAAGAGACCCAGTACTTC.

V and J are TRBV5-8 and TRBJ2-7, with 9 bases fitting TRBD1. From germline, CDR1 is SGHTS and CDR2 YDEGEE. V dropped 2 bases and J dropped 4; count of bases not matched to a gene: 16. This CDR3 has 18 residues. CDR3 residues: CASSFGTGSSPQEYEQYF. The CDR3 coding sequence is TGTGCCAGCAGCTTCGGGACAGGGTCCTCTCCCCAGGAATACGAGCAGTACTTC.

The CDR3 loop reads CASSLLRAGTYYNEQFF. In DNA form, the CDR3 reads TGTGCCAGCAGCCTACTTAGGGCGGGGACGTATTACAATGAGCAGTTCTTC. V gene TRBV7-8 combines with J gene TRBJ2-1; possible D gene TRBD2, 6 bases. Trimming took off 5 bases at V and 4 bases at J, with 21 bases between the two ends. The V gene's germline CDR1 is SGHVS and CDR2 FQNEAQ. CDR3 length: 17 amino acids.

This chain uses TRBV6-5 with TRBJ1-4; a weak D match, TRBD1 (6 bases). Per germline, CDR1 MNHEY and CDR2 SVGAGI. Trimming removed 6 bases at V and 0 bases at J, with 8 bases between. The CDR3 has 14 residues. The CDR3 region is CASRGAATNEKLFF. CDR3 DNA sequence: TGTGCCAGCAGGGGGGCCGCAACTAATGAAAAACTGTTTTTT.

The rearrangement uses TRBV27 and TRBJ2-3, with TRBD1 identical over 7 bases. The CDR3 loop spans 17 amino acids. J was trimmed by 4 bases and V by 0 bases; bases with no gene match: 10. CDR1 and CDR2 from the germline V gene are MNHEY and SMNVEV (reference sequence). CDR3 nucleotide sequence: TGTGCCAGCAGTTTATCCCCCGACAGGGTTGGCGCAGATACGCAGTATTTT. Residues: CASSLSPDRVGADTQYF.

The rearrangement links TRBV27 to TRBJ2-1; D uncertain. Trimming removed 3 bases from V and 3 bases from J, with 6 bases in between. The CDR3 is 13 residues long. CDR1 and CDR2 (germline): MNHEY, SMNVEV (reference sequence). The CDR3 region is CASSFTYYNEQFF. CDR3 bases: TGTGCCAGCAGTTTCACCTACTACAATGAGCAGTTCTTC.

The CDR3 region is CASIGGLNEQFF. As DNA, the CDR3 is TGTGCCAGCATCGGGGGCCTGAATGAGCAGTTCTTC. This sequence joins TRBV2 and TRBJ2-1, with D perhaps given as TRBD1 or TRBD2 (6 bases each). V gave up 7 bases and J gave up 7 bases, with 11 bases separating them. Germline V gene sequence: CDR1 SNHLY, CDR2 FYNNEI. CDR3 length: 12 amino acids.

The chain links TRBV21-1 to TRBJ2-1; TRBD2 is the table's D call, not checked against the DNA. TRBV21-1 corresponds to a pseudogene. CDR3 length equals 16 residues. The CDR3 reads CASSKRVVGSLDEQFF. The CDR3 DNA is TGTGCCAGCAGCAAAAGAGTCGTGGGGAGTCTGGATGAGCAGTTCTTC.

The chain links TRBV2 to TRBJ2-7; D unclear. Germline V gene sequence: CDR1 SNHLY, CDR2 FYNNEI. Trimming took off 4 bases at V and 3 bases at J, with 10 bases between the two ends. This CDR3 contains 13 residues. CDR3 residues: CASSANTLYEQYF. As DNA, the CDR3 is TGTGCCAGCAGTGCCAACACCCTCTACGAGCAGTACTTC.

V is TRBV10-1 and J is TRBJ2-7; D is perhaps TRBD2 (6 bases). Germline CDR1 is WNHNN and CDR2 is SYGVQD (reference sequence). The CDR3 is 14 residues long. V dropped 6 bases and J dropped 1 base, with 13 bases sitting between them. This CDR3 reads CASREDGGSYEQYF. In nucleotides, the CDR3 is TGCGCCAGCAGAGAAGACGGGGGTTCCTACGAGCAGTACTTC.

The rearrangement uses TRBV6-6 and TRBJ1-2, with D possibly matching TRBD1 (6 bases). Trimming removed 2 bases at V and 1 base at J, with 8 bases between. The V gene's germline CDR1 is MNHNY and CDR2 SVGAGI (reference sequence). The CDR3 contains 14 residues. Written as DNA, the CDR3 is TGTGCCAGCAGTTACGAGGGGGTTAACTATGGCTACACCTTC. Translating gives CASSYEGVNYGYTF.

V usage is TRBV7-2 and J usage is TRBJ1-2; D possibly corresponds to TRBD1 (6 bases). The V gene's germline CDR1 is SGHTA and CDR2 FQGNSA. The CDR3 totals 13 residues. V lost 4 bases to trimming and J lost 3 bases, with 9 bases between them. The CDR3 nucleotides read TGTGCCAGCAGCTCCCGGACAGACTATGGCTACACCTTC. Amino acid sequence: CASSSRTDYGYTF.

This chain uses TRBV5-4 with TRBJ2-1; 9 nucleotides agree with TRBD2. The V segment lost 0 bases and the J segment 6 bases; nucleotides outside the gene matches: 4. Germline V lookup: CDR1 SGHNT, CDR2 YYREEE (reference sequence). This CDR3 region has 15 residues. As DNA, the CDR3 is TGTGCCAGCAGCTTGGTGTTTAGCGGGAGCAATGAGCAGTTCTTC. It codes for CASSLVFSGSNEQFF. The whole variable domain, filled in from reference TRBV5-4 and TRBJ2-1, reads ETGVTQSPTHLIKTRGQQVTLRCSSQSGHNTVSWYQQALGQGPQFIFQYYREEENGRGNFPPRFSGLQFPNYSSELNVNALELDDSALYLCASSLVFSGSNEQFFGPGTRLTVL.

J is TRBJ2-2 and V is TRBV7-6, with D possibly TRBD1 on 5 matching bases. V dropped 7 bases and J dropped 5 bases, with 11 bases sitting between them. The germline V gene has CDR1 SGHVS and CDR2 FNYEAQ. The CDR3 length is 13 residues. The DNA of the CDR3 is TGTGCCAGCACCCCATCAGGGACCGGGGAGCTGTTTTTT. It yields the protein CASTPSGTGELFF.

The chain couples TRBV10-2 to TRBJ2-3, with D uncertain. Germline values: CDR1 WSHSY, CDR2 SAAADI. The CDR3 runs to 16 residues. V was clipped by 6 bases and J by 0 bases, with 16 bases between them. Here the CDR3 reads CASRDGPPASTDTQYF. The DNA of the CDR3 is TGCGCCAGCAGGGATGGGCCCCCGGCTAGCACAGATACGCAGTATTTT.

V is TRBV27 and J is TRBJ2-7; D is tentatively TRBD1 or TRBD2 (5 bases each). Trimming shortened V by 0 bases and J by 6 bases, and 12 bases separated the two germline ends. CDR1 is MNHEY, CDR2 SMNVEV, per germline (reference sequence). The CDR3 has 14 amino acids. This CDR3 reads CASSLSREITEQYF. CDR3 coding DNA: TGTGCCAGCAGTTTATCCAGGGAGATAACCGAGCAGTACTTC.

V gene TRBV11-2 combines with J gene TRBJ1-2; D not resolved. This CDR3 spans 13 amino acids. Germline V gene lookup returns CDR1 SGHAT and CDR2 FQNNGV. Trimming took off 5 bases at V and 3 bases at J, with 10 bases between the two ends. As DNA, the CDR3 is TGTGCCAGCAGCCTTGTTGGGGACTATGGCTACACCTTC. Amino acid sequence: CASSLVGDYGYTF.